The 24 T cell receptor beta chains in this list originate from one sample, sequenced in a study of tumor-infiltrating lymphocytes in primary liver carcinoma. Synthesis of TCR beta cDNA was carried out from 500 ng total RNA with a constant-region primer. Three-round nested multiplex PCR performed with slightly modified ARM-PCR produced the TCR beta libraries. The first two PCR rounds, roughly 10 cycles each, used TRBV1-TRBV30 forward primers and a C-beta reverse primer. One entry per CDR3 protein, called by TCRdb with MiXCR from the multiplex PCR reads. The sample has tens of thousands of distinct CDR3 sequences; roughly 70% are singletons. Unsorted bulk tissue (about 20-32 mg) underwent RNA and DNA co-extraction. Specimen: liver tumor tissue from sampling region 5. As to subset: tumor region T5, tumor centre. The receptors originated from a man in his forties with primary liver carcinoma and hepatitis B virus infection.

The CDR3 loop is CASSAAGGWRLTSYEQYF. The CDR3 DNA sequence: TGTGCCAGCAGTGCTGCAGGCGGCTGGCGTCTGACCTCCTACGAGCAGTACTTC. The rearrangement links TRBV6-1 to TRBJ2-7; D is unresolved. V lost 4 bases to trimming and J lost 0 bases, with 22 bases between them. Germline V CDR1 and CDR2: MNHNS, SASEGT. CDR3 length equals 18 residues.

A note on this clonotype: A junction end diverges from the germline sequence, so it may reflect a read error. V is TRBV11-2 and J is TRBJ2-7; the match to TRBD1 covers 7 bases. The germline V gene encodes CDR1 SGHAT and CDR2 FQNNGV. This CDR3 comprises 15 residues. CDR3 loop: CASSQYSRGGHEQYF. CDR3 coding DNA: TGCGCCAGCAGCCAATATTCGAGAGGGGGCCACGAGCAGTACTTC.

Notes on this clonotype: The junction departs from germline at one end; a sequencing error may be responsible. This chain uses TRBV6-5 with TRBJ1-3, with D maybe TRBD1 (6 bases). CDR1 MNHEY and CDR2 SVGAGI come from the germline V gene. The CDR3 contains 14 residues. CDR3 loop: CTSRLTATGNTTYF. CDR3 DNA: TGTACCAGCAGACTAACGGCGACAGGAAACACCACATATTTT.

Of note for this clonotype: The junction differs from germline at one of its ends, possibly a read error. This rearrangement joins TRBV6-5 to TRBJ1-6; D gene uncertain. Per germline, CDR1 MNHEY and CDR2 SVGAGI. The CDR3 totals 14 residues. CDR3 in amino acids: CASSGEAEESPLHF. CDR3 DNA sequence: TGTGCCAGCAGTGGTGAGGCTGAAGAATCACCCCTCCATTTT.

This clonotype was found a few times. Possible read error: a much larger clone is one base away. The J gene is TRBJ2-3, the V gene TRBV5-6; no firm D call. Trimming left V 5 bases short and J 1 base short, with 14 bases between. Germline CDR1 is SGHDT and CDR2 is YYEEEE. The CDR3 extends over 15 amino acids. The CDR3 DNA is TGTGCCAGCAGGTTTATAGCCATACGCACAGATACGCAGTATTTT. It codes for CASRFIAIRTDTQYF. Full variable domain (outside the CDR3, taken from reference TRBV5-6 and TRBJ2-3): DAGVTQSPTHLIKTRGQQVTLRCSPKSGHDTVSWYQQALGQGPQFIFQYYEEEERQRGNFPDRFSGHQFPNYSSELNVNALLLGDSALYLCASRFIAIRTDTQYFGPGTRLTVL.

This clonotype was recorded many times. The chain is built from TRBV4-1 and TRBJ2-5; D perhaps matches TRBD2 (6 bases). V dropped 0 bases and J dropped 5 bases, with 10 bases sitting between them. This CDR3 is 14 amino acids long. Germline V gene sequence: CDR1 MGHRA, CDR2 YSYEKL. CDR3: CASSQDMLAETQYF. In nucleotides, the CDR3 is TGCGCCAGCAGCCAAGATATGCTAGCGGAGACCCAGTACTTC.

On this clonotype: The conserved phenylalanine or tryptophan normally closing the CDR3 is absent here, so this likely arose from a read error. V usage is TRBV6-6 and J usage is TRBJ1-5; D gene unclear. This CDR3 spans 16 amino acids. The germline gives CDR1 MNHNY, CDR2 SVGAGI (reference sequence). Here the CDR3 DNA reads TGTGCCAGCAGTTACAGAGTAGAGTATAGCAATCAGGCCCAGCATTTA. It specifies CASSYRVEYSNQAQHL.

With regard to this clonotype: Given a much more abundant clone one base away, this may be a read error. This sequence joins TRBV5-1 and TRBJ2-3, with a possible D match to TRBD2 (5 bases). The CDR3 sequence is 15 residues long. The germline CDR1 and CDR2 sequences are SGHRS and YFSETQ. The CDR3 coding sequence is TGCGCCAGCAGCTTGGGGACTTCCCAACCAGATACGCACTATTTT. Translation gives CASSLGTSQPDTHYF.

On this clonotype: Mismatch with germline at one junction end may stem from a read error. The chain is built from TRBV4-1 and TRBJ2-1; 8 bases align to TRBD2. Germline V lookup: CDR1 MGHRA, CDR2 YSYEKL. The CDR3 extends over 16 amino acids. Here the CDR3 reads CASSQGSREGRGGQFF. The CDR3 DNA reads TGCGCCAGCAGTCAAGGTTCCCGGGAGGGCCGAGGTGGGCAGTTCTTC.

The chain is built from TRBV4-1 and TRBJ1-4, with D possibly matching TRBD1 (5 bases). The CDR3 spans 16 residues. CDR1 is MGHRA, CDR2 YSYEKL, per germline. The ends were cut back, 3 bases at V and 1 base at J, with 12 bases in the middle. DNA of the CDR3: TGCGCCAGCAGCCAGGTCCCCGGGGGAACTAATGAAAAACTGTTTTTT. It encodes CASSQVPGGTNEKLFF.

Turning to this clonotype: A much larger clone is a single base away; this may be a read error. The chain recombines TRBV24-1 with TRBJ2-1, with a weak D call TRBD2 (5 bases). The germline V gene encodes CDR1 KGHDR and CDR2 SFDVKD. Trimming removed 2 bases from V and 10 bases from J, with 17 bases in between. The CDR3 covers 15 residues. The CDR3 here is CATSDSRASLGEQFF. For the CDR3, the DNA is TGTGCCACCAGTGATTCGCGGGCCTCCTTAGGCGAGCAGTTCTTC.

Concerning this clonotype: Because it lacks the conserved phenylalanine or tryptophan at the end, this CDR3 is likely a read error. The V gene is TRBV6-6, the J gene TRBJ2-3; 13 positions match TRBD2. The J segment lost 8 bases and the V segment lost 6 bases, leaving 8 bases of the junction unmatched. The germline gives CDR1 MNHNY, CDR2 SVGAGI (reference sequence). The CDR3 covers 15 residues. The DNA for the CDR3 is TGTGCCAGCAGCAGACTAGCGGGAGGAGAAGGTACGCAGTATGTT. Its protein product is CASSRLAGGEGTQYV.

The chain employs TRBV11-1 and TRBJ2-3, with 8 nucleotides matching TRBD2. This CDR3 region has 16 residues. V gave up 5 bases and J gave up 10 bases; unmatched junction bases: 17. Germline loops: CDR1 SGHAT, CDR2 FQDESV (reference sequence). In DNA form, the CDR3 reads TGTGCCAGCAGCAAGGGACTAGTGGTTAGCACAGTTGCGCAGTATTTT. It encodes CASSKGLVVSTVAQYF. Variable domain in full (rest from reference TRBV11-1 and TRBJ2-3): EAEVAQSPRYKITEKSQAVAFWCDPISGHATLYWYRQILGQGPELLVQFQDESVVDDSQLPKDRFSAERLKGVDSTLKIQPAELGDSAMYLCASSKGLVVSTVAQYFGPGTRLTVL.

This clonotype is medium-sized within its sample. J is TRBJ2-2 and V is TRBV11-2; possibly TRBD1 for D (5 bases). Looked up from germline, CDR1 is SGHAT and CDR2 is FQNNGV. The V gene lost 2 bases and the J gene lost 3 bases, with 10 bases spanning the gap. The CDR3 contains 15 residues. CDR3 coding DNA: TGTGCCAGCAGCTTACTCAGGGCGGACACCGGGGAGCTGTTTTTT. Its protein is CASSLLRADTGELFF.

Turning to this clonotype: The junction departs from the called germline gene at one end, perhaps through a read error. The rearrangement links TRBV5-5 to TRBJ2-4; tentatively, D is TRBD1 or TRBD2 (5 bases each). Germline V lookup: CDR1 SGHKS, CDR2 YYEKEE (reference sequence). This CDR3 has 14 residues. CDR3 sequence reads: CASNLEAGANIQNF. The CDR3 coding sequence is TGTGCCAGCAACCTAGAGGCCGGGGCGAACATTCAGAACTTC. Supplemented by reference TRBV5-5 and TRBJ2-4, the full variable domain reads DAGVTQSPTHLIKTRGQQVTLRCSPISGHKSVSWYQQVLGQGPQFIFQYYEKEERGRGNFPDRFSARQFPNYSSELNVNALLLGDSALYLCASNLEAGANIQNFGAGTRLSVL.

About this clonotype itself: Germline and junction disagree at one end, which may indicate a read error. The rearrangement joins TRBV4-1 to TRBJ2-3; D is possibly TRBD1 (6 bases). From germline, CDR1 is MGHRA and CDR2 YSYEKL. CDR3 length equals 14 residues. CDR3 sequence reads: CASSLHRAEDMQYF. CDR3 nucleotides: TGCGCCAGCAGCCTCCACAGGGCAGAAGATATGCAGTATTTC.

As concerns this clonotype: The junction and the germline gene differ at one end; a read error may be behind it. In DNA, the CDR3 is TGTGCCTGCAGCTCGACGGGGAGATTATTGTCCCAGTATTTC. Translating gives CACSSTGRLLSQYF. The chain combines TRBV11-2 with TRBJ2-5; weak D call: TRBD2 (5 bases). Germline CDR1 SGHAT, CDR2 FQNNGV. The CDR3 extends over 14 amino acids.

CDR3 DNA: TGCGCCAGCAGGGGGAAGCGGGATTCCTACAATGAGCAGTTCTTC. Protein sequence: CASRGKRDSYNEQFF. V usage is TRBV10-1 and J usage is TRBJ2-1, with 7 bases fitting TRBD2. The J segment lost 1 base and the V segment lost 6 bases, leaving 6 bases of the junction unmatched. Germline CDR1 reads WNHNN; CDR2 reads SYGVQD (reference sequence). This CDR3 spans 15 amino acids.

This clonotype was detected a few times. J is TRBJ2-7 and V is TRBV10-3; perhaps TRBD2 as D (5 bases). The CDR3 is made up of 13 amino acids. V was shortened by 4 bases and J by 9 bases, with 16 bases between the two germline ends. Germline CDR1 reads ENHRY; CDR2 reads SYGVKD. Here the CDR3 reads CAISGLADHGQYF. The CDR3 DNA reads as TGTGCCATCAGTGGGCTAGCCGACCACGGGCAGTACTTC.

As concerns this clonotype: At one end the junction does not follow the germline gene, possibly because of a read error. The chain links TRBV4-1 to TRBJ2-2, with 8 nucleotides matching TRBD1. The CDR3 totals 17 residues. Germline CDR1 is MGHRA and CDR2 is YSYEKL. Here the CDR3 reads CASSHLFQTGDTREQFF. In DNA form, the CDR3 reads TGCGCCAGCAGCCATTTATTTCAGACAGGGGATACCAGGGAGCAGTTTTTT.

This clonotype was seen at least ten times. The chain combines TRBV28 with TRBJ1-5; D not certain. V lost 5 bases and J 4 bases, leaving 12 bases between the germline ends. The V gene's germline CDR1 is MDHEN and CDR2 SYDVKM. This CDR3 has 14 amino acids. CDR3 region: CASSPQMGNQPQHF. The CDR3 nucleotides read TGTGCCAGCAGTCCCCAAATGGGGAATCAGCCCCAGCATTTT. Complete variable domain (other parts from reference TRBV28 and TRBJ1-5): DVKVTQSSRYLVKRTGEKVFLECVQDMDHENMFWYRQDPGLGLRLIYFSYDVKMKEKGDIPEGYSVSREKKERFSLILESASTNQTSMYLCASSPQMGNQPQHFGDGTRLSIL.

Concerning this clonotype itself: Relative to the germline gene, one junction end is altered; a read error may explain this. The chain has TRBV11-2 and TRBJ2-1, with TRBD2 matching over 9 bases. Germline CDR1 reads SGHAT; CDR2 reads FQNNGV. CDR3 length: 16 residues. CDR3 amino acids: CTSSSCPSGRIYEQFF. The CDR3 DNA reads TGTACCAGCAGCTCGTGTCCCAGCGGGAGGATTTATGAGCAGTTCTTC.

As to this clonotype: Likely a read error: the CDR3 ends without its conserved phenylalanine or tryptophan. The DNA is omitted, as the CDR3 cannot be located on it reliably, and the CDR3 follows TCRdb's listing. The V call is TRBV29-1, the J call TRBJ2-2; TRBD2 reflects the table's D call only, with no check against the DNA. The CDR3 extends over 13 residues, inclusive of both ends. The germline V gene has CDR1 SQVTM and CDR2 ANQGSEA. The chain's CDR3 is CSVWRVNTGELFL.

This clonotype was recorded at least ten times. This rearrangement joins TRBV6-5 to TRBJ1-3, with no clear D. V shed 6 bases and J shed 2 bases, with 11 bases lying between them. Germline assignment: CDR1 MNHEY and CDR2 SVGAGI. There are 14 residues in the CDR3. This chain's CDR3 is CASRTDTAGNTIYF. The CDR3 DNA reads as TGTGCCAGCAGGACCGACACCGCTGGAAACACCATATATTTT.